These T cell receptor beta chains were read from a single sample in a study of shared clonotypes between healthy human individuals. The method was immunoSEQ multiplex PCR; TCRdb's version includes in-frame clones alone and lacks a portion of them. The table lists about 2 million clones, 95% of them singletons. The sequencing input was naive CD4+ T cells sorted from blood. These receptors all stem from a young man in good health. Each CDR3 is given with its conserved first and last residue. Fields, in order: clone size, D gene, V gene, CDR3 length, J gene, CDR3 protein, CDR3 DNA. A D gene is named only where the DNA matches it firmly. For some rows the clone size is stated as once, few or many, or as a class when expanded; others skip it.

>.|.|TRBV7-2|14|TRBJ2-7
CASSLAGRVEEQYF
TGTGCCAGCAGCTTAGCCGGCCGGGTGGAAGAGCAGTACTTC
>.|TRBD1|TRBV28|15|TRBJ2-3
CASTSTGESTDTQYF
TGTGCCAGCACCTCGACAGGGGAAAGCACAGATACGCAGTATTTT
>.|.|TRBV30|14|TRBJ2-7
CAWSVGGGSYEQYF
TGTGCCTGGAGTGTGGGGGGAGGTTCCTACGAGCAGTACTTC
>.|.|TRBV10-1|14|TRBJ2-7
CASSESQGSYEQYF
TGCGCCAGCAGTGAGAGTCAGGGCTCCTACGAGCAGTACTTC
>.|TRBD1|TRBV7-2|16|TRBJ1-6
CASSLDRDSSRSPLHF
TGTGCCAGCAGCCTGGACAGGGACTCGTCGCGTTCACCCCTCCACTTT
>.|.|TRBV6-1|14|TRBJ1-1
CASSDTGRGTEAFF
TGTGCCAGCAGTGATACAGGGAGGGGAACTGAAGCTTTCTTT
>.|.|TRBV19|13|TRBJ1-1
CASTGRVNTEAFF
TGTGCCAGTACCGGCAGGGTGAACACTGAAGCTTTCTTT
>.|.|TRBV5-6|13|TRBJ1-2
CASSLVQGGGYTF
TGTGCCAGCAGCTTGGTGCAGGGTGGAGGCTACACCTTC
>.|.|TRBV6-1|16|TRBJ2-1
CASSEVRSRSYNEQFF
TGTGCCAGCAGTGAAGTAAGATCGCGCTCCTACAATGAGCAGTTCTTC
>.|TRBD2|TRBV4-1|13|TRBJ2-1
CASSSSGRDEQFF
TGCGCCAGCAGCTCCTCGGGGAGGGATGAGCAGTTCTTC
>.|TRBD1|TRBV5-6|17|TRBJ1-6
CASSLGTGGTGISPLHF
TGTGCCAGCAGCTTGGGCACGGGCGGGACAGGGATCTCACCCCTCCACTTT
>.|.|TRBV28|15|TRBJ2-3
CASSPPGHSTDTQYF
TGTGCCAGCAGTCCCCCGGGACACAGCACAGATACGCAGTATTTT
>.|TRBD2|TRBV13|16|TRBJ2-2
CASSPLGRGGPGELFF
TGTGCCAGCAGCCCCCTAGGGCGGGGGGGCCCCGGGGAGCTGTTTTTT
>.|.|TRBV7-6|15|TRBJ2-5
CASSSLGSSGETQYF
TGTGCCAGCAGCTCTTTGGGAAGTTCGGGCGAGACCCAGTACTTC
>.|TRBD2|TRBV28|15|TRBJ2-7
CASRKGLAVAYEQYF
TGTGCCAGCAGAAAGGGACTAGCGGTAGCCTACGAGCAGTACTTC
>.|.|TRBV9|13|TRBJ2-5
CASSAAVQETQYF
TGTGCCAGCAGCGCAGCGGTCCAAGAGACCCAGTACTTC
>.|.|TRBV29-1|12|TRBJ1-2
CSVEVGGYGYTF
TGCAGCGTTGAGGTGGGTGGCTATGGCTACACCTTC
>.|.|TRBV5-4|14|TRBJ2-3
CASSVGHSTDTQYF
TGTGCCAGCAGCGTAGGACACAGCACAGATACGCAGTATTTT
>few|.|TRBV7-2|13|TRBJ2-2
CASSPVNTGELFF
TGTGCCAGCAGTCCGGTGAACACCGGGGAGCTGTTTTTT
>.|.|TRBV7-9|14|TRBJ1-4
CASSVGAPNEKLFF
TGTGCCAGCAGCGTGGGGGCGCCTAATGAAAAACTGTTTTTT
>few|.|TRBV6-6|13|TRBJ1-5
CASEASSPQPQHF
TGTGCCAGCGAGGCCTCAAGTCCTCAGCCCCAGCATTTT
>.|.|TRBV7-9|13|TRBJ2-2
CASSLKNTGELFF
TGTGCCAGCAGCCTAAAGAACACCGGGGAGCTGTTTTTT
>.|.|TRBV7-8|13|TRBJ2-1
CASSLMAYNEQFF
TGTGCCAGCAGCTTAATGGCATACAATGAGCAGTTCTTC
>.|.|TRBV9|15|TRBJ2-1
CASSPFGATYNEQFF
TGTGCCAGCAGCCCCTTCGGAGCGACTTACAATGAGCAGTTCTTC
>many|.|TRBV15|16|TRBJ1-6
CATSTNLGQKNSPLHF
TGTGCCACCAGCACCAACCTCGGACAGAAGAATTCACCCCTCCACTTT
>.|TRBD2|TRBV11-2|15|TRBJ2-7
CASSLGTSGSGEQYF
TGTGCCAGCAGCTTAGGGACTAGCGGGAGCGGGGAGCAGTACTTC
>.|TRBD1|TRBV19|14|TRBJ1-1
CASSIQGAFTEAFF
TGTGCCAGTAGTATACAGGGGGCCTTTACTGAAGCTTTCTTT
>.|.|TRBV19|15|TRBJ1-5
CASSIEGLGNQPQHF
TGTGCCAGTAGTATAGAAGGGCTTGGAAATCAGCCCCAGCATTTT
>.|TRBD2|TRBV18|13|TRBJ2-5
CASSTGGKETQYF
TGTGCCAGCTCGACGGGAGGGAAAGAGACCCAGTACTTC
>.|TRBD1|TRBV2|16|TRBJ1-2
CASSEARTGQTYGYTF
TGTGCCAGCAGTGAAGCCCGGACAGGGCAGACCTATGGCTACACCTTC
>.|TRBD1|TRBV28|17|TRBJ1-2
CASSSPTGGRLNYGYTF
TGTGCCAGCAGTTCCCCGACAGGGGGCCGACTTAACTATGGCTACACCTTC
>.|.|TRBV6-5|15|TRBJ2-7
CASSYGLLGSYEQYF
TGTGCCAGCAGTTATGGCTTGCTCGGCTCCTACGAGCAGTACTTC
>.|.|TRBV5-8|14|TRBJ1-5
CASRKQGGGQPQHF
TGTGCCAGCAGAAAACAGGGTGGAGGTCAGCCCCAGCATTTT
>.|.|TRBV28|16|TRBJ1-5
CASSIPQPGGSQPQHF
TGTGCCAGCAGTATCCCACAGCCCGGGGGCAGTCAGCCCCAGCATTTT
>.|.|TRBV6-4|13|TRBJ1-6
CASSDEIGHPLHF
TGTGCCAGCAGTGACGAGATCGGGCATCCCCTCCACTTT
>.|.|TRBV6-5|14|TRBJ1-1
CASSQQRVNTEAFF
TGTGCCAGCAGCCAACAGAGAGTAAACACTGAAGCTTTCTTT
>.|TRBD2|TRBV20-1|11|TRBJ2-3
CSARTSGPQYF
TGCAGTGCTCGGACTAGCGGGCCCCAGTATTTT
>.|.|TRBV4-1|16|TRBJ2-3
CASSQHGTASTDTQYF
TGCGCCAGCAGCCAACACGGTACCGCTAGCACAGATACGCAGTATTTT
>.|TRBD2|TRBV19|16|TRBJ2-2
CASSTRTSGNTGELFF
TGTGCCAGTAGTACCCGGACTAGCGGGAACACCGGGGAGCTGTTTTTT
>.|.|TRBV9|18|TRBJ1-3
CASSALRGKTASGNTIYF
TGTGCCAGCAGCGCTCTTAGGGGGAAGACGGCCTCTGGAAACACCATATATTTT
>.|.|TRBV25-1|13|TRBJ1-4
CASREAGYEKLFF
TGTGCCAGCAGGGAGGCGGGGTATGAAAAACTGTTTTTT
>.|TRBD1|TRBV6-4|15|TRBJ1-5
CASSEGGQGSQPQHF
TGTGCCAGCAGTGAGGGCGGACAGGGTAGTCAGCCCCAGCATTTT
>.|TRBD1|TRBV10-3|16|TRBJ1-2
CAISEIYSGTDYGYTF
TGTGCCATCAGTGAAATTTATTCGGGGACAGACTATGGCTACACCTTC
>.|.|TRBV28|12|TRBJ2-7
CASMVPGVEQYF
TGTGCCAGCATGGTACCCGGGGTCGAGCAGTACTTC
>.|.|TRBV6-5|12|TRBJ1-1
CASSSQAFEAFF
TGTGCCAGCAGTTCTCAAGCCTTTGAAGCTTTCTTT
>.|.|TRBV5-1|14|TRBJ1-3
CASSASPSGNTIYF
TGCGCCAGCAGCGCCAGCCCCTCTGGAAACACCATATATTTT
>.|.|TRBV9|14|TRBJ2-3
CASSARGGTDTQYF
TGTGCCAGCAGCGCCAGGGGGGGCACAGATACGCAGTATTTT
>.|TRBD2|TRBV15|14|TRBJ2-1
CATDREGSYNEQFF
TGTGCCACCGACCGGGAGGGGTCCTACAATGAGCAGTTCTTC
>.|.|TRBV21-1|17|TRBJ1-1
CASSKGPTGADNTEAFF
TGTGCCAGCAGCAAAGGCCCCACAGGGGCGGACAACACTGAAGCTTTCTTT
>.|.|TRBV7-6|13|TRBJ1-5
CASSRTADQPQHF
TGTGCCAGCAGCCGGACAGCAGATCAGCCCCAGCATTTT
>.|TRBD1|TRBV11-2|14|TRBJ1-2
CASQGTGDWDGYTF
TGTGCCAGCCAAGGGACAGGGGATTGGGATGGCTACACCTTC
>.|TRBD1|TRBV7-3|15|TRBJ1-1
CASSLTGQGSTEAFF
TGTGCCAGCAGCTTAACGGGACAGGGAAGCACTGAAGCTTTCTTT
>.|.|TRBV7-9|16|TRBJ1-5
CASSLGGESANQPQHF
TGTGCCAGCAGCTTAGGCGGGGAAAGTGCCAATCAGCCCCAGCATTTT
>.|.|TRBV18|15|TRBJ2-3
CASSPPGVFTDTQYF
TGTGCCAGCTCACCACCAGGGGTATTCACAGATACGCAGTATTTT
>.|.|TRBV11-2|14|TRBJ2-1
CASSLFQTSREQFF
TGTGCCAGCAGCTTATTCCAGACCTCCCGTGAGCAGTTCTTC
>.|.|TRBV27|15|TRBJ2-3
CASSFSISSTDTQYF
TGTGCCAGCAGTTTTTCGATTTCTAGCACAGATACGCAGTATTTT
>.|.|TRBV28|15|TRBJ1-3
CASSPLPESGNTIYF
TGTGCCAGCAGTCCACTCCCGGAGAGTGGAAACACCATATATTTT